This entry lists 9 T cell receptor beta chains sequenced from one sample in a study of T cell responses to AZD1222 COVID-19 vaccine. Sequenced by immunoSEQ multiplex PCR; TCRdb stores in-frame clones only, minus some. The sample yields about 120,000 clones, around 93% seen once. The material was peripheral blood, obtained on day 0 of AZD1222 vaccination. These receptors originate from an adult in good health.

This clone was seen a few times. The chain employs TRBV19 and TRBJ1-5; D is ambiguous. Trimming shortened V by 1 base and J by 6 bases, and 7 bases separated the two germline ends. The CDR3 runs to 13 residues. Per germline, CDR1 LNHDA and CDR2 SQIVND (reference sequence). The CDR3 spells CASSIAAGQPQHF. CDR3 coding DNA: TGTGCCAGTAGTATAGCTGCCGGTCAGCCCCAGCATTTT.

This sequence joins TRBV15 and TRBJ2-5; D gene unclear. Per germline, CDR1 LNHNV and CDR2 YYDKDF (reference sequence). V was pared by 0 bases and J by 1 base, with 12 bases between. The CDR3 sequence is 16 residues long. CDR3 DNA sequence: TGTGCCACCAGCAGAGATCCAACACAGTCCCAAGAGACCCAGTACTTC. Its protein product is CATSRDPTQSQETQYF.

The chain is built from TRBV4-1 and TRBJ1-1; TRBD1 matches 7 bases. CDR3 length equals 16 residues. V lost 1 base, J lost 1 base, and 6 bases stayed unmatched. Per germline, CDR1 MGHRA and CDR2 YSYEKL. Here the CDR3 DNA reads TGCGCCAGCAGCCAAGCGAGGACAGGCGCGAACACTGAAGCTTTCTTT. Translation: CASSQARTGANTEAFF.

The rearrangement joins TRBV9 to TRBJ1-4, with D possibly being TRBD1 (6 bases). In germline, CDR1 is SGDLS, CDR2 YYNGEE. CDR3 length: 14 amino acids. Trimming cost V 5 bases and J 7 bases, with 15 bases left between them. This CDR3 is CASSESRGGEKLFF. CDR3 nucleotides: TGTGCCAGCAGTGAGAGCAGGGGTGGTGAAAAACTGTTTTTT.

V gene TRBV7-2 combines with J gene TRBJ2-7; 12 bases align to TRBD2. Germline CDR1 and CDR2: SGHTA and FQGNSA. Trimming at V came to 5 bases and at J to 7 bases, leaving 12 bases not matched to a gene. CDR3 size: 16 residues. The CDR3 region is CASSPGTSGPLREQYF. CDR3 nucleotides: TGTGCCAGCAGCCCTGGGACTAGCGGGCCCCTAAGGGAGCAGTACTTC.

The V gene is TRBV5-1, the J gene TRBJ1-1; tentatively, D is TRBD1 (5 bases). Germline loops: CDR1 SGHRS, CDR2 YFSETQ. The CDR3 consists of 17 residues. V dropped 2 bases and J dropped 1 base, with 18 bases sitting between them. CDR3 loop: CASSLIPTRAGNTEAFF. The CDR3 region has the DNA TGCGCCAGCAGCTTAATACCTACCAGGGCGGGGAACACTGAAGCTTTCTTT.

This chain links TRBV25-1 with TRBJ1-4; D gene uncertain. The ends were cut back, 0 bases at V and 0 bases at J, with 8 bases in the middle. From germline, CDR1 is MGHDK and CDR2 SYGVNS. The CDR3 runs to 16 residues. The DNA for the CDR3 is TGTGCCAGCAGTGAATATTTTCAGGCAACTAATGAAAAACTGTTTTTT. This codes for CASSEYFQATNEKLFF.

This chain uses TRBV18 with TRBJ2-4, with a tentative D call TRBD2 (6 bases). Germline assignment: CDR1 KGHSH and CDR2 LQKENI. V was trimmed by 3 bases and J by 3 bases, leaving 18 bases between them. The CDR3 has 17 residues. The CDR3 nucleotides read TGTGCCAGCTCACCGCGGGGCTGGGGAGGAGTCAAAAACATTCAGTACTTC. It codes for CASSPRGWGGVKNIQYF.

This sequence joins TRBV10-2 and TRBJ2-1, with 8 nucleotides matching TRBD1. Looked up from germline, CDR1 is WSHSY and CDR2 is SAAADI. This CDR3 is 12 amino acids long. The junction had 3 bases not matched to a gene; V was cut back by 5 bases and J by 9 bases. The DNA for the CDR3 is TGCGCCAGCAGTACAGGGGGAGTTGAGCAGTTCTTC. It is translated as CASSTGGVEQFF.